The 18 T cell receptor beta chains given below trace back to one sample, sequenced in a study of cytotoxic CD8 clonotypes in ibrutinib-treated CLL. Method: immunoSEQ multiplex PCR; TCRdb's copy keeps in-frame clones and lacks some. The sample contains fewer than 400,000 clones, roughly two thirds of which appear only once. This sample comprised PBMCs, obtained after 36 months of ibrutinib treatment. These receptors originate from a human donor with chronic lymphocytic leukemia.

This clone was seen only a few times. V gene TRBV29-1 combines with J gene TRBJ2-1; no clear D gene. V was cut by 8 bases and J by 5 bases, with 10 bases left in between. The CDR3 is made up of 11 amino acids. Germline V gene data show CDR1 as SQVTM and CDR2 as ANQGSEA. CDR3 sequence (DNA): TGCAGCTCCGACCGGGACAATGAGCAGTTCTTC. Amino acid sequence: CSSDRDNEQFF.

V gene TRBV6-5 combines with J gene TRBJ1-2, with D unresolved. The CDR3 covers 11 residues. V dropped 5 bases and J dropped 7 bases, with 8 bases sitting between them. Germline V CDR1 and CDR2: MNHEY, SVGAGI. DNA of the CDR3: TGTGCCAGCAGTGCCGTTTTTGGCTACACCTTC. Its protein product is CASSAVFGYTF.

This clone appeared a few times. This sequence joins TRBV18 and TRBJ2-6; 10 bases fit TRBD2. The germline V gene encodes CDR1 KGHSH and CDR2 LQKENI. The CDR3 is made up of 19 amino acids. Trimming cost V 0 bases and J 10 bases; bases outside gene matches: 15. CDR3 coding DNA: TGTGCCAGCTCACCACCTCAAGCGGGAGGGCCCATAGGTCGAAACGTCCTGACTTTC. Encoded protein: CASSPPQAGGPIGRNVLTF.

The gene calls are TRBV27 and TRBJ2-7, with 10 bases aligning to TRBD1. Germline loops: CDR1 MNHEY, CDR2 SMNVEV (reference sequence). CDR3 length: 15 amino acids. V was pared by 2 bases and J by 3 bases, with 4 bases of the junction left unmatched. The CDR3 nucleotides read TGTGCCAGCAGTTTAAGTGGGACAGGGGTCTACGAGCAGTACTTC. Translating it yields CASSLSGTGVYEQYF.

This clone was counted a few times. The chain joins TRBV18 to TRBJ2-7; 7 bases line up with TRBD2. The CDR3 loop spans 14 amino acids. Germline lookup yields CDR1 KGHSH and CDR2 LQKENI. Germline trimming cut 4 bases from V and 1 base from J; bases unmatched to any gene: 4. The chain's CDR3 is CASSRAGESYEQYF. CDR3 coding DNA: TGTGCCAGCTCACGGGCGGGAGAGTCCTACGAGCAGTACTTC.

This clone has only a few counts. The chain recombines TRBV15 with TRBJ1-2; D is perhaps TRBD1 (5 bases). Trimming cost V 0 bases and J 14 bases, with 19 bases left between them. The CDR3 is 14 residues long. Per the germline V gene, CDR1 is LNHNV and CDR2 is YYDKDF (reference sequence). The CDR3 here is CATSRDSGTDLETF. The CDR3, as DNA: TGTGCCACCAGCAGAGATTCAGGGACCGACTTAGAGACCTTC.

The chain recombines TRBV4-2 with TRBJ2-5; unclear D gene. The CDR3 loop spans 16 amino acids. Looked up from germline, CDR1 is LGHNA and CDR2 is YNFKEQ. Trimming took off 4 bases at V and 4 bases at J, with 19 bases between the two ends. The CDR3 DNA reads TGTGCCAGCAGCCTTTCATATGAGATTCTGGGAGAGACCCAGTACTTC. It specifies CASSLSYEILGETQYF.

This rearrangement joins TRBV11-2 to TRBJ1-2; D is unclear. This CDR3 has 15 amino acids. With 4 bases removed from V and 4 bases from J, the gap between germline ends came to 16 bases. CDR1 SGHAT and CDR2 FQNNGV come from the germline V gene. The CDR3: CASSSPPTATYGYTF. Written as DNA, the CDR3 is TGTGCCAGCAGCTCCCCCCCGACTGCTACCTATGGCTACACCTTC.

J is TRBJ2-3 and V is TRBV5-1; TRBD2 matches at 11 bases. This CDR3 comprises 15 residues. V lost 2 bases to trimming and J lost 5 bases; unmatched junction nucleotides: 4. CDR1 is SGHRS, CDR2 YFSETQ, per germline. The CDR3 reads CASSFGLAGGDTQYF. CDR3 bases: TGCGCCAGCAGCTTTGGGCTAGCGGGAGGAGATACGCAGTATTTT.

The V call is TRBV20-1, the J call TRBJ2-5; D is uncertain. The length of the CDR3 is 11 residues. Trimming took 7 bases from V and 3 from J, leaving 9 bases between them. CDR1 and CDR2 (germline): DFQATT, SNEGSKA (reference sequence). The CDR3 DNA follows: TGCAGTGACACATATGAAGAGACCCAGTACTTC. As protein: CSDTYEETQYF.

This CDR3 is CSVSTGASYEQYF. In DNA form, the CDR3 reads TGCAGCGTTTCTACAGGGGCCTCCTACGAGCAGTACTTC. J is TRBJ2-7 and V is TRBV29-1, with 7 bases aligning to TRBD1. This CDR3 is 13 amino acids long. The junction had 4 bases not matched to a gene; V was cut back by 5 bases and J by 0 bases. Germline V CDR1 and CDR2: SQVTM, ANQGSEA.

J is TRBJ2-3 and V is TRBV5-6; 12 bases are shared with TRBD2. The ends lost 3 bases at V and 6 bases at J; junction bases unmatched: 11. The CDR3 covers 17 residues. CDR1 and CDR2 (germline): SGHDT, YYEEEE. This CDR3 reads CASSWRLTGLAGDTQYF. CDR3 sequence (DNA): TGTGCCAGCAGCTGGCGCCTAACCGGACTAGCGGGGGATACGCAGTATTTT. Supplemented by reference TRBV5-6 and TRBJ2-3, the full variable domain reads DAGVTQSPTHLIKTRGQQVTLRCSPKSGHDTVSWYQQALGQGPQFIFQYYEEEERQRGNFPDRFSGHQFPNYSSELNVNALLLGDSALYLCASSWRLTGLAGDTQYFGPGTRLTVL.

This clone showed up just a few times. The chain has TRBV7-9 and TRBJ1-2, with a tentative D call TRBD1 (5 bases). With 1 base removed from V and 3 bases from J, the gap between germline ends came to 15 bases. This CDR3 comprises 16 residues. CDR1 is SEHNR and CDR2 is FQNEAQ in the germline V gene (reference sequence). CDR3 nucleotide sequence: TGTGCCAGCAGCTTAGACCTGTGGGGGAAGGACTATGGCTACACCTTC. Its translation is CASSLDLWGKDYGYTF.

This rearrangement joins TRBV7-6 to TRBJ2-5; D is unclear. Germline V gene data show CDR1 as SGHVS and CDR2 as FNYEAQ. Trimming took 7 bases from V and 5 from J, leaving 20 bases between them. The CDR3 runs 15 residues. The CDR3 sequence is CASIQEIGLGETQYF. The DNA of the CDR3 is TGTGCCAGCATCCAAGAAATAGGGTTAGGGGAGACCCAGTACTTC.

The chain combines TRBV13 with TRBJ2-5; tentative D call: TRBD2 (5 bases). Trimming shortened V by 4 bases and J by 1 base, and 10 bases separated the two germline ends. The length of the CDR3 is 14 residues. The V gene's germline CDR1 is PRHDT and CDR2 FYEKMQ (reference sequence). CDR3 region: CASSSARGQETQYF. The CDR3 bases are TGTGCCAGCAGCTCCGCCCGGGGCCAAGAGACCCAGTACTTC.

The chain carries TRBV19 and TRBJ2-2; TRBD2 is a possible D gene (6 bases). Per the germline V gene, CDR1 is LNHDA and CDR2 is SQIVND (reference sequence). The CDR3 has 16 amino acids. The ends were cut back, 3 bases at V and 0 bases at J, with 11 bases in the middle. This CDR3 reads CASSMFGSANTGELFF. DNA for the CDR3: TGTGCCAGTAGTATGTTCGGGAGCGCGAACACCGGGGAGCTGTTTTTT.

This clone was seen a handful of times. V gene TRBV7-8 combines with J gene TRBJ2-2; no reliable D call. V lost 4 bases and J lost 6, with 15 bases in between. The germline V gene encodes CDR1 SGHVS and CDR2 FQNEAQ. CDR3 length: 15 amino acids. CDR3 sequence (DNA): TGTGCCAGCAGCTCCCAAGGTGTTAGCTCCGGGGAGCTGTTTTTT. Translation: CASSSQGVSSGELFF. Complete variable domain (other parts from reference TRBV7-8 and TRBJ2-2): GAGVSQSPRYKVAKRGQDVALRCDPISGHVSLFWYQQALGQGPEFLTYFQNEAQLDKSGLPSDRFFAERPEGSVSTLKIQRTQQEDSAVYLCASSSQGVSSGELFFGEGSRLTVL.

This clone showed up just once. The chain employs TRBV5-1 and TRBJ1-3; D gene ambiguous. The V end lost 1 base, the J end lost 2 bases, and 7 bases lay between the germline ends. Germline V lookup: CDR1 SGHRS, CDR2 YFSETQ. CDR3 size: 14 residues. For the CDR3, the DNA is TGCGCCAGCAGCTTGACAGCTCCTGGAAACACCATATATTTT. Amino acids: CASSLTAPGNTIYF.